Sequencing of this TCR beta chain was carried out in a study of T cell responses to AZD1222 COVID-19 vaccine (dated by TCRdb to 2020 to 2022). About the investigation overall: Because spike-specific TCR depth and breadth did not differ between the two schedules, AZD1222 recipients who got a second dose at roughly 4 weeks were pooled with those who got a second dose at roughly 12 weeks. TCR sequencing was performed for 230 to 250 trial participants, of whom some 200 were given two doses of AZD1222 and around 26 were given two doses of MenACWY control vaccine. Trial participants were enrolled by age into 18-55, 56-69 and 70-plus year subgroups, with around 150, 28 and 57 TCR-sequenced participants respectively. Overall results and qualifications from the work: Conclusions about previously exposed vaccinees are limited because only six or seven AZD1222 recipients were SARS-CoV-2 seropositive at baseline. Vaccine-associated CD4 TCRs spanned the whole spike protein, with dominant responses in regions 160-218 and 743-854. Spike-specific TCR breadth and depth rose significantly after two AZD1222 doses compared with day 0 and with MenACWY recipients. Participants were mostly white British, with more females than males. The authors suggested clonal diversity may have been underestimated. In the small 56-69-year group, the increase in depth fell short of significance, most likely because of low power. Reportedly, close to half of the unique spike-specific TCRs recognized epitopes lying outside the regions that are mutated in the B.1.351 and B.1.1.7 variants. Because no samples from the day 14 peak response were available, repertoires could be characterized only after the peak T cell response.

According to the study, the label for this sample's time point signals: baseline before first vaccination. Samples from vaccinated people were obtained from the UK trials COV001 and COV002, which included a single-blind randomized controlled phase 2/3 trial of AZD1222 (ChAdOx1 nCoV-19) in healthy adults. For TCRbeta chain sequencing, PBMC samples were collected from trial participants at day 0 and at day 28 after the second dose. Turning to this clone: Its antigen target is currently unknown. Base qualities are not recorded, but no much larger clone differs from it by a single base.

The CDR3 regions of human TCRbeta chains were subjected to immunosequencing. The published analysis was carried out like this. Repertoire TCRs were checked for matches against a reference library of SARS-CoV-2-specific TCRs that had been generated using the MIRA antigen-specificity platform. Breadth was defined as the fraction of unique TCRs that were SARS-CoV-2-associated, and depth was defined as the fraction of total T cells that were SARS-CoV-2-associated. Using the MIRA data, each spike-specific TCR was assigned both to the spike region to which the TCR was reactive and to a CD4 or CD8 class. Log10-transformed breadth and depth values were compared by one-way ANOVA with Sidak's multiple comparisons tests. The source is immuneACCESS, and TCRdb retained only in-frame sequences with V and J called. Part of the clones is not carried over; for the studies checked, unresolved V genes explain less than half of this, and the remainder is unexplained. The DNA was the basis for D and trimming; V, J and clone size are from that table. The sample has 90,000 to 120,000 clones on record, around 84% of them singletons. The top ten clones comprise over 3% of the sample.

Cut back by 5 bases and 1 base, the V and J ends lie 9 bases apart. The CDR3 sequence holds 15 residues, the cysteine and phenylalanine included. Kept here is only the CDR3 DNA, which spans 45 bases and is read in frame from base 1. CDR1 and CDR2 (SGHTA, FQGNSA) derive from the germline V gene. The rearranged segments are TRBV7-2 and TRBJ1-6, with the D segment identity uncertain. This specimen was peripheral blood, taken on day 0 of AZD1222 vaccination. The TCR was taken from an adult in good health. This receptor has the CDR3 CASSARLSYNSPLHF. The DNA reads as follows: TGTGCCAGCAGCGCCCGACTTTCCTATAATTCACCCCTCCACTTT.